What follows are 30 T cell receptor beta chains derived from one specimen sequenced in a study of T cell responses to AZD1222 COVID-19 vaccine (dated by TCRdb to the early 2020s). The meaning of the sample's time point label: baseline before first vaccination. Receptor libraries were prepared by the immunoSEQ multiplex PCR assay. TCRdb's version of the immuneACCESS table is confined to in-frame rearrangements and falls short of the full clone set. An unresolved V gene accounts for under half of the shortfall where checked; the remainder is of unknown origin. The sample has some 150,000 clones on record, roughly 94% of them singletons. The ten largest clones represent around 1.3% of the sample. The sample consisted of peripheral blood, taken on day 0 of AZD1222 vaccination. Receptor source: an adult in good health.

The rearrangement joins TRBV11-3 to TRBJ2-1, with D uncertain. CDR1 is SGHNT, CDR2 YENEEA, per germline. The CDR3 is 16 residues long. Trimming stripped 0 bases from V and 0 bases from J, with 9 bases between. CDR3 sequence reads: CASSLDFSRSYNEQFF. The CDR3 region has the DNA TGTGCCAGCAGCTTAGATTTTAGTCGCTCCTACAATGAGCAGTTCTTC.

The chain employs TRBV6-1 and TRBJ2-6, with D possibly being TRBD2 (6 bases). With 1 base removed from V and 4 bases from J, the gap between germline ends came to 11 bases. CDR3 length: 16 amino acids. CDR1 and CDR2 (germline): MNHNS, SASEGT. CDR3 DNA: TGTGCCAGCAGTGAAGGTGGAGGGGCCGGGGCCAACGTCCTGACTTTC. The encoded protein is CASSEGGGAGANVLTF.

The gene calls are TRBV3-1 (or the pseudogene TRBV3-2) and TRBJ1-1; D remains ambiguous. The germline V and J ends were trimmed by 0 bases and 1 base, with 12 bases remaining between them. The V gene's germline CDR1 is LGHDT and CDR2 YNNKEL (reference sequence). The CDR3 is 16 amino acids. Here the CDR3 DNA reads TGTGCCAGCAGCCAAGATTTGCGACGGCCGAACACTGAAGCTTTCTTT. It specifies CASSQDLRRPNTEAFF.

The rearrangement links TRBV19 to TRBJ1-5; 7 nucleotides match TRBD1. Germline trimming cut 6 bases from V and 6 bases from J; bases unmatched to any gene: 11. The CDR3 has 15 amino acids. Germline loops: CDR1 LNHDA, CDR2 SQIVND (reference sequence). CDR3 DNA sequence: TGTGCCAGTAGAATGGGGGAGGGGGCAACTCAGCCCCAGCATTTT. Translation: CASRMGEGATQPQHF.

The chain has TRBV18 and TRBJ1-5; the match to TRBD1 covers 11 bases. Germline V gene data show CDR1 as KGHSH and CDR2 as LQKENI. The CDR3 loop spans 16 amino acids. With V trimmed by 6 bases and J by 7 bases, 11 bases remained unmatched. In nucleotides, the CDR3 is TGTGCCAGCTCCCTTTCGGACAGGGGGCTTGGACAGCCCCAGCATTTT. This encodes CASSLSDRGLGQPQHF.

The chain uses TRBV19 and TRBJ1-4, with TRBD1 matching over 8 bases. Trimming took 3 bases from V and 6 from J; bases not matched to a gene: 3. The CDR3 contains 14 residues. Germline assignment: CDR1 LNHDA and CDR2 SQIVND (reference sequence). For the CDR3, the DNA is TGTGCCAGTAGTATGGGACAGGTGCATGAAAAACTGTTTTTT. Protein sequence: CASSMGQVHEKLFF.

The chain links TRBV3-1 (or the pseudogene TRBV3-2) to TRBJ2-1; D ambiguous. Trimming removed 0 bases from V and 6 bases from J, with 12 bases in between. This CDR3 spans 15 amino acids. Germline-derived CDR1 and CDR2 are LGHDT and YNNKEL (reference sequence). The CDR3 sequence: CASSQEVVSGNEQFF. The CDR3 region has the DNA TGTGCCAGCAGCCAAGAGGTAGTCTCCGGCAATGAGCAGTTCTTC.

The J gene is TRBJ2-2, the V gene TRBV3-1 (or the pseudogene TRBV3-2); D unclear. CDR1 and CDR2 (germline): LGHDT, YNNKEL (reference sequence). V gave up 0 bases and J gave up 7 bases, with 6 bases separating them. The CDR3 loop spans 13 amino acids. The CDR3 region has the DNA TGTGCCAGCAGCCAAGAGGGTATCGGGGAGCTGTTTTTT. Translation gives CASSQEGIGELFF.

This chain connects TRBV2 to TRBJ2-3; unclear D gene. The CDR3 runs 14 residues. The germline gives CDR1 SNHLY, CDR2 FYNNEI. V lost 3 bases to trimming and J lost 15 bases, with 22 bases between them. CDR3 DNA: TGTGCCAGCAGTGATGGAGAGACCACCTCGGCGCCATATTTT. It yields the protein CASSDGETTSAPYF. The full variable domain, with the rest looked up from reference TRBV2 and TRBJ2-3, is EPEVTQTPSHQVTQMGQEVILRCVPISNHLYFYWYRQILGQKVEFLVSFYNNEISEKSEIFDDQFSVERPDGSNFTLKIRSTKLEDSAMYFCASSDGETTSAPYFGPGTRLTVL.

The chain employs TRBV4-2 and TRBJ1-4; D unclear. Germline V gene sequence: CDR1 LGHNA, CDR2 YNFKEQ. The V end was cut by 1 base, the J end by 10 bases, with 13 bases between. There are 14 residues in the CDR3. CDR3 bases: TGTGCCAGCAGCCAAGCACCCCCTGGGGTAAAACTGTTTTTT. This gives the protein CASSQAPPGVKLFF.

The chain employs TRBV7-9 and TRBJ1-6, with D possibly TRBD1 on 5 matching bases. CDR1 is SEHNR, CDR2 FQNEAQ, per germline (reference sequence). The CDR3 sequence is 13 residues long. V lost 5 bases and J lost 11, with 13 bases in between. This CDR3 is CASSQPTGAPLHF. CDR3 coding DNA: TGTGCCAGCAGCCAACCGACGGGGGCACCCCTCCACTTT.

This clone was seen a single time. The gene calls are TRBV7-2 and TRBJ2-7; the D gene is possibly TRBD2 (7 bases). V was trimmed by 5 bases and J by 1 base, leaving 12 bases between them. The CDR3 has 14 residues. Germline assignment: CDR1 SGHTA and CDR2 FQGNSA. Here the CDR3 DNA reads TGTGCCAGCAGCCGGGGGGCGGGGTCCTACGAGCAGTACGTC. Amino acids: CASSRGAGSYEQYV.

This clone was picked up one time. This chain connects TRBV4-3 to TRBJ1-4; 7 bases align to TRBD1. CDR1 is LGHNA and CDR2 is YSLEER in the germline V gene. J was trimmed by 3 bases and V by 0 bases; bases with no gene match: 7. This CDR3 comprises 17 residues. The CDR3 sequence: CASSQEYGTDSNEKLFF. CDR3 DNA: TGCGCCAGCAGCCAAGAGTATGGGACAGATTCTAATGAAAAACTGTTTTTT.

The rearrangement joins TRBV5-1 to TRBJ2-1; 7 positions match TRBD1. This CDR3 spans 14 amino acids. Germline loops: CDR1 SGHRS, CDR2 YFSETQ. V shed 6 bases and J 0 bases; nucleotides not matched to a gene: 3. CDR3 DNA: TGCGCCAGCACAACAGGGGACTCCTACAATGAGCAGTTCTTC. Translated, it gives CASTTGDSYNEQFF.

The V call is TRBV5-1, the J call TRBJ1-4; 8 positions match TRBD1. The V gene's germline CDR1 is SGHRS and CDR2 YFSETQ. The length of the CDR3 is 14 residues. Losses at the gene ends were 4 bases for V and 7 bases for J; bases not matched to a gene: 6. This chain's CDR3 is CASSVQGGREKLFF. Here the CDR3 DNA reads TGCGCCAGCAGCGTACAGGGGGGGCGTGAAAAACTGTTTTTT.

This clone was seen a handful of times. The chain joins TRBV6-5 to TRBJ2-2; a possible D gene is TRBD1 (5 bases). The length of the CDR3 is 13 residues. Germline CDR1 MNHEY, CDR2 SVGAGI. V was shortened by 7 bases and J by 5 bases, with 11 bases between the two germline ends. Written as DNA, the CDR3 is TGTGCCAGCAACCCCACAGGTACCGGGGAGCTGTTTTTT. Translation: CASNPTGTGELFF.

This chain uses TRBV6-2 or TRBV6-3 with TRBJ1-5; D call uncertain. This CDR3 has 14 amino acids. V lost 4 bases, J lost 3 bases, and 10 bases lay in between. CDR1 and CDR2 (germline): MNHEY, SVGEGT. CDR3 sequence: CASSSSFNNQPQHF. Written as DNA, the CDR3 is TGTGCCAGCAGTTCAAGTTTTAACAATCAGCCCCAGCATTTT.

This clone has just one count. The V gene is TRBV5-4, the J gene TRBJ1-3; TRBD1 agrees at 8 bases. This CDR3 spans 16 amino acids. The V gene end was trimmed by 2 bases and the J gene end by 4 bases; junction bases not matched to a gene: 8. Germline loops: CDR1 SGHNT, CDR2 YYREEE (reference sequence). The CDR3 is CASSFTAGQAGNTIYF. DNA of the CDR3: TGTGCCAGCAGCTTCACCGCGGGACAGGCGGGAAACACCATATATTTT.

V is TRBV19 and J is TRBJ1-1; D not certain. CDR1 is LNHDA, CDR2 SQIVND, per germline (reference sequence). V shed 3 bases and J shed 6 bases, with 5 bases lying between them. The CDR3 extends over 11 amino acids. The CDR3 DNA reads TGTGCCAGTAGTATGGTCTCTGAAGCTTTCTTT. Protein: CASSMVSEAFF.

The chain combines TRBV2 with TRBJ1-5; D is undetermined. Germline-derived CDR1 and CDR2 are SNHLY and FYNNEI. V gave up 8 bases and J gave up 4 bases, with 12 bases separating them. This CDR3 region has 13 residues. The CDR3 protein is CASSESRNQPQHF. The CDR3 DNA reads TGTGCCAGCTCAGAAAGCAGGAATCAGCCCCAGCATTTT.

CDR3 region: CASSRRGAGYGYTF. As DNA, the CDR3 is TGTGCCAGCAGCCGCCGAGGGGCGGGCTATGGCTACACCTTC. This chain uses TRBV2 with TRBJ1-2; D perhaps matches TRBD1 (5 bases). This CDR3 is built from 14 residues. Germline-derived CDR1 and CDR2 are SNHLY and FYNNEI. V lost 6 bases and J 4 bases, leaving 15 bases between the germline ends.

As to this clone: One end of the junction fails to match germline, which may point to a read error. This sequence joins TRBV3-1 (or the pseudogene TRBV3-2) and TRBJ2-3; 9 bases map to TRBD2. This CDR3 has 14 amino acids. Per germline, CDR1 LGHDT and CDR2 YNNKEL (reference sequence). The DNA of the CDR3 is TGTGCCAGCAGCCCGTTCCTGGGGGCGGGAGGGCCTTCGTTT. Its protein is CASSPFLGAGGPSF.

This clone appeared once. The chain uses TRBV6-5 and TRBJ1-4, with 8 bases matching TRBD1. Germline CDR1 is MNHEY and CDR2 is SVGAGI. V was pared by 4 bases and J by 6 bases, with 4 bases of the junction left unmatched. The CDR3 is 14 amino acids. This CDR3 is CASSSGQADEKLFF. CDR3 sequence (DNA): TGTGCCAGCAGTTCGGGACAGGCCGATGAAAAACTGTTTTTT.

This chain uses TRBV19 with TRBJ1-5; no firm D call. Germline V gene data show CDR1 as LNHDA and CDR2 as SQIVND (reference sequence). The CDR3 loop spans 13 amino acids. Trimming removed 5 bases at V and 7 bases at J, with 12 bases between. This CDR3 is CASSDSGSQPQHF. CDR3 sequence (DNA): TGTGCCAGTAGTGATTCAGGTTCCCAGCCCCAGCATTTT.

Here the CDR3 DNA reads TGCGCCAGCAGTCAATTCCCCGTGGGACACTGCTACGAGCAGTACGTC. As protein: CASSQFPVGHCYEQYV. This chain joins TRBV23-1 and TRBJ2-7, with D perhaps matching TRBD1 (6 bases). TRBV23-1 is classed as an ORF, of uncertain function. This CDR3 region has 16 residues. V lost 1 base and J lost 3, with 16 bases in between.

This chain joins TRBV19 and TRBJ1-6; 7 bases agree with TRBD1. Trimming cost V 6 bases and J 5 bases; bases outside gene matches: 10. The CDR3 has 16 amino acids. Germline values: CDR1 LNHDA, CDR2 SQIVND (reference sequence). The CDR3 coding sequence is TGTGCCAGTAGACTAGACAGGGCCCGGAATAATTCACCCCTCCACTTT. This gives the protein CASRLDRARNNSPLHF.

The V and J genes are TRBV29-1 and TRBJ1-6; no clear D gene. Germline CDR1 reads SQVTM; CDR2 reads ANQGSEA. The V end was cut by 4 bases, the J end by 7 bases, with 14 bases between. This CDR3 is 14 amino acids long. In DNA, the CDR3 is TGCAGCGTTGGATATCGAAGCTCGAATTCACCCCTCCACTTT. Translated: CSVGYRSSNSPLHF.

The DNA for the CDR3 is TGTGCCAGCAGTGACGGACAGGGGGGGGCAGATACGCAGTATTTT. It specifies CASSDGQGGADTQYF. V is TRBV6-6 and J is TRBJ2-3; TRBD1 agrees at 10 bases. The CDR3 covers 15 residues. The V gene's germline CDR1 is MNHNY and CDR2 SVGAGI (reference sequence). With 5 bases clipped from V and 4 bases from J, the junction kept 6 bases outside the gene matches.

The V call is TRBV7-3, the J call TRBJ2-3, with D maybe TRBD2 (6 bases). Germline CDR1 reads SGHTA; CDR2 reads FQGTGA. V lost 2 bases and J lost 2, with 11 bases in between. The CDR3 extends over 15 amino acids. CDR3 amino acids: CASSLGAGPTDTQYF. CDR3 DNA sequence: TGTGCCAGCAGCTTAGGGGCGGGACCCACAGATACGCAGTATTTT.

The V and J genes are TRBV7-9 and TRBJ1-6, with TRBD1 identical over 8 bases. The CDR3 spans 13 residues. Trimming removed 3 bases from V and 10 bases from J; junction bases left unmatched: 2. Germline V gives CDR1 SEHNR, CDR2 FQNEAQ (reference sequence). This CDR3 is CASSFDRGSPLHF. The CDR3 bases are TGTGCCAGCAGCTTCGACAGGGGCTCACCCCTCCACTTT.